Following are 23 T cell receptor beta chains from one sample sequenced in a study of regulatory T cells in long-lasting Graves disease. The time point: newly diagnosed GD, antithyroid drugs for less than 3 months. TCR sequences were obtained from RNA taken from PBMCs. According to the study, TCR beta libraries were built with iRepertoire HTBI primers and CDR3-region Arm-PCR. TCRdb analysed the multiplex PCR reads with MiXCR anew, one entry per CDR3 protein. The top ten clones hold around 12% of a sample with some 600,000 distinct CDR3 sequences, more than 15% of them seen once. The data were also submitted as part of a second study, on T cells in Graves' hyperthyroidism and ophthalmopathy.

This material consisted of peripheral blood mononuclear cells (PBMCs), taken at new diagnosis, from a patient treated with antithyroid drugs. These receptors were obtained from a man aged 18 to 29 with Graves disease.

V usage is TRBV29-1 and J usage is TRBJ1-1; D is unresolved. CDR3 length equals 12 residues. From germline, CDR1 is SQVTM and CDR2 ANQGSEA. Trimming removed 7 bases from V and 1 base from J, with 10 bases in between. In DNA form, the CDR3 reads TGCAGCGCCCAGCCGGCGAACACTGAAGCTTTCTTT. Its protein is CSAQPANTEAFF.

A word on this clonotype: This may be a read error, as it is one base from a much larger clone. CDR3 nucleotide sequence: TGTGCCAGCGCCAGATGGGAGGGTCCCACCGGGGAGCTGTTTTTT. This gives the protein CASARWEGPTGELFF. J is TRBJ2-2 and V is TRBV11-2; TRBD2 aligns across 7 bases. V was clipped by 8 bases and J by 4 bases; unmatched bases: 10. The CDR3 contains 15 residues. CDR1 is SGHAT, CDR2 FQNNGV, per germline.

This clonotype turned up a few times. V usage is TRBV12-3 or TRBV12-4 and J usage is TRBJ1-2; D gene ambiguous. The germline V and J ends were trimmed by 3 bases and 4 bases, with 12 bases remaining between them. CDR3 length: 14 amino acids. In DNA, the CDR3 is TGTGCCAGCAGTTTGAGCGGTGGAAGCTATGGCTACACCTTC. Its translation: CASSLSGGSYGYTF.

The genes are TRBV6-2 or TRBV6-3 and TRBJ2-1; possibly TRBD1 or TRBD2 for D (5 bases each). This CDR3 region has 16 residues. Germline V lookup: CDR1 MNHEY, CDR2 SVGEGT. V was pared by 6 bases and J by 9 bases, with 24 bases between. The CDR3 DNA reads as TGTGCCAGCAGGTCCCTAGTGGGGGTTTCTTTCTCTGAGCAGTTCTTC. This sequence encodes CASRSLVGVSFSEQFF.

A few counts support this clonotype. This chain uses TRBV6-2 or TRBV6-3 with TRBJ2-7, with TRBD2 matching over 12 bases. Looked up from germline, CDR1 is MNHEY and CDR2 is SVGEGT. With V trimmed by 6 bases and J by 0 bases, 12 bases remained unmatched. This CDR3 is built from 18 residues. The CDR3 nucleotides are TGTGCCAGCAGGCTCTCGCCTAGCGGGAGGGCCTTCTCCTACGAGCAGTACTTC. Amino acid sequence: CASRLSPSGRAFSYEQYF.

Many counts were recorded for this clonotype. The chain uses TRBV20-1 and TRBJ2-5, with D possibly matching TRBD2 (6 bases). Deletions cut 5 bases from V and 3 bases from J, with 16 bases between. The CDR3 has 14 residues. Germline V gene lookup returns CDR1 DFQATT and CDR2 SNEGSKA (reference sequence). Here the CDR3 reads CSAPPARREETQYF. The CDR3 DNA sequence: TGCAGTGCTCCCCCCGCCCGGAGGGAAGAGACCCAGTACTTC.

The chain combines TRBV6-1 with TRBJ1-1; no reliable D call. This CDR3 is built from 16 residues. Trimming stripped 5 bases from V and 0 bases from J, with 16 bases between. Looked up from germline, CDR1 is MNHNS and CDR2 is SASEGT. The CDR3 loop is CASSPPRGGLNTEAFF. CDR3 DNA sequence: TGTGCCAGCAGTCCTCCTCGAGGAGGACTGAACACTGAAGCTTTCTTT.

There are many counts of this clonotype. The chain recombines TRBV2 with TRBJ2-1; 9 nucleotides match TRBD2. With 7 bases clipped from V and 6 bases from J, the junction kept 4 bases outside the gene matches. The CDR3 is 13 residues long. CDR1 SNHLY and CDR2 FYNNEI come from the germline V gene. CDR3 bases: TGTGCCAGCATGGTGACTAGCGGCAATGAGCAGTTCTTC. The encoded protein is CASMVTSGNEQFF.

In its sample, this clonotype was seen many times. The gene calls are TRBV2 and TRBJ1-1; D not certain. In germline, CDR1 is SNHLY, CDR2 FYNNEI. Trimming removed 10 bases at V and 0 bases at J, with 18 bases between. The CDR3 contains 15 residues. The CDR3 sequence is CATGDGEGLNTEAFF. The DNA for the CDR3 is TGTGCCACCGGGGATGGGGAGGGCCTGAACACTGAAGCTTTCTTT.

V is TRBV5-1 and J is TRBJ2-2, with TRBD2 as a possible D gene (5 bases). Germline V CDR1 and CDR2: SGHRS, YFSETQ. V dropped 4 bases and J dropped 1 base, with 11 bases sitting between them. This CDR3 contains 15 residues. The CDR3: CASSPGKENTGELFF. The CDR3 bases are TGCGCCAGCAGCCCGGGGAAGGAGAACACCGGGGAGCTGTTTTTT.

The chain carries TRBV15 and TRBJ2-1; TRBD2 matches at 11 bases. V trimming: 3 bases; J trimming: 0 bases; junction bases outside the gene matches: 13. The CDR3 contains 20 residues. In germline, CDR1 is LNHNV, CDR2 YYDKDF (reference sequence). The CDR3 DNA sequence: TGTGCCACCAGCAGTTTATTAGGGCTAGCGGGAGGAACCTCCTACAATGAGCAGTTCTTC. Residues: CATSSLLGLAGGTSYNEQFF. The full variable domain, with the rest looked up from reference TRBV15 and TRBJ2-1, is DAMVIQNPRYQVTQFGKPVTLSCSQTLNHNVMYWYQQKSSQAPKLLFHYYDKDFNNEADTPDNFQSRRPNTSFCFLDIRSPGLGDTAMYLCATSSLLGLAGGTSYNEQFFGPGTRLTVL.

This clonotype was detected many times. The chain uses TRBV7-2 and TRBJ2-7; D tentatively fits TRBD1 or TRBD2 (5 bases each). Trimming stripped 1 base from V and 2 bases from J, with 12 bases between. Germline V gene sequence: CDR1 SGHTA, CDR2 FQGNSA. The CDR3 loop spans 15 amino acids. CDR3: CASSLVGTKTYEQYF. Written as DNA, the CDR3 is TGTGCCAGCAGCTTAGTAGGGACGAAAACCTACGAGCAGTACTTC.

This clonotype appeared many times. DNA of the CDR3: TGTGCCAGCAGTATCGGGACTTTGTTCGACGAGCAGTACTTC. Its translation: CASSIGTLFDEQYF. The gene calls are TRBV28 and TRBJ2-7; a possible D gene is TRBD2 (6 bases). Germline loops: CDR1 MDHEN, CDR2 SYDVKM. V lost 5 bases, J lost 5 bases, and 16 bases lay in between. This CDR3 spans 14 amino acids.

Remarks on this clonotype: This may be a read error: a much more frequent sequence differs by one nucleotide. This chain uses TRBV27 with TRBJ2-7; maybe TRBD2 (6 bases). In germline, CDR1 is MNHEY, CDR2 SMNVEV (reference sequence). V lost 8 bases and J lost 9, with 14 bases in between. This CDR3 is built from 11 residues. The CDR3 loop is CASGGGYRQYF. Here the CDR3 DNA reads TGTGCCAGCGGTGGAGGGTATAGGCAGTACTTC.

This clonotype was observed a handful of times. The CDR3: CASRDGEAFF. The CDR3 DNA reads TGTGCCAGCAGGGACGGTGAAGCTTTCTTT. This chain links TRBV6-2 or TRBV6-3 with TRBJ1-1; D not certain. Trimming stripped 6 bases from V and 7 bases from J, with 6 bases between. CDR3 length: 10 residues. CDR1 MNHEY and CDR2 SVGEGT come from the germline V gene.

The genes are TRBV6-1 and TRBJ1-4; D gene ambiguous. Per the germline V gene, CDR1 is MNHNS and CDR2 is SASEGT. The CDR3 is 13 amino acids. V lost 6 bases and J lost 8, with 13 bases in between. The DNA of the CDR3 is TGTGCCAGCAGGACCTATAGAGGGGAAAAACTGTTTTTT. It yields the protein CASRTYRGEKLFF.

This clonotype was seen at least ten times. This chain uses TRBV12-3 or TRBV12-4 with TRBJ2-7, with D maybe TRBD2 (6 bases). The CDR3 is made up of 15 amino acids. Trimming took 1 base from V and 2 from J, leaving 12 bases between them. The CDR3 DNA is TGTGCCAGCAGTTTAGGGTATAGCGGTACCTACGAGCAGTACTTC. Protein product: CASSLGYSGTYEQYF.

Comment on this clonotype: A much larger clone sits a single nucleotide away, making a read error possible. V and J are TRBV5-1 and TRBJ2-3; D remains ambiguous. The CDR3 is 15 residues long. In germline, CDR1 is SGHRS, CDR2 YFSETQ. Trimming removed 2 bases from V and 5 bases from J, with 15 bases in between. The CDR3 nucleotides are TGCGCCAGCAGCTTCAGCGAGAGACGGTTAGATACGCAGTATTTT. It specifies CASSFSERRLDTQYF.

Note on this clonotype: A far larger clone lies a single base away; this is likely a read error. The chain carries TRBV11-3 and TRBJ1-4; weak D call: TRBD1 (5 bases). The V gene's germline CDR1 is SGHNT and CDR2 YENEEA. The CDR3 is 13 residues long. CDR3 amino acids: CASGLAQGDKLFF. The CDR3 DNA reads as TGTGCCAGCGGCTTAGCCCAGGGAGACAAACTGTTTTTT.

The chain links TRBV20-1 to TRBJ2-2; 8 bases align to TRBD2. The ends lost 4 bases at V and 2 bases at J; junction bases unmatched: 6. The CDR3 contains 15 residues. The germline V gene encodes CDR1 DFQATT and CDR2 SNEGSKA (reference sequence). As DNA, the CDR3 is TGCAGTGCTATAAATAGCGGGATAAACACCGGGGAGCTGTTTTTT. It yields the protein CSAINSGINTGELFF.

This clonotype was seen ten or more times. The chain joins TRBV20-1 to TRBJ2-5; 10 nucleotides align to TRBD2. The ends lost 1 base at V and 4 bases at J; junction bases unmatched: 3. CDR1 DFQATT and CDR2 SNEGSKA come from the germline V gene (reference sequence). The CDR3 has 14 residues. The CDR3 reads CSARVLAGGETQYF. CDR3 coding DNA: TGCAGTGCTAGAGTCTTAGCGGGAGGAGAGACCCAGTACTTC.

The sample holds many counts of this clonotype. The gene calls are TRBV7-8 and TRBJ2-3; the match to TRBD1 covers 7 bases. J gave up 0 bases and V 5 bases, and 8 bases lay outside the gene matches. Germline assignment: CDR1 SGHVS and CDR2 FQNEAQ. This CDR3 has 16 residues. DNA of the CDR3: TGTGCCAGCAGCGCCGGGACAGACACGAGCACAGATACGCAGTATTTT. It codes for CASSAGTDTSTDTQYF.

The sample holds many counts of this clonotype. This chain links TRBV27 with TRBJ1-1; 7 bases agree with TRBD1. V was pared by 0 bases and J by 1 base, with 2 bases of the junction left unmatched. Germline CDR1 and CDR2: MNHEY and SMNVEV (reference sequence). The CDR3 consists of 15 residues. CDR3 nucleotides: TGTGCCAGCAGTTTATCAGGGGGCAGGAACACTGAAGCTTTCTTT. Residues: CASSLSGGRNTEAFF.